The 13 T cell receptor beta chains below all came from one sample that was sequenced in a study of control samples from healthy donors and cancer patients (dated by TCRdb to about 2020). Library method: the immunoSEQ multiplex PCR assay. As stored in TCRdb, this immuneACCESS dataset retains in-frame rearrangements with V and J assigned. A fraction of the clones does not appear; measured against another copy, unresolved V genes explain less than half of the discrepancy, and the remainder lacks a known reason. The sample yields 130,000 or so clones; just under 95% were counted once. Jointly, the top ten make up 14% of the sample. Sequencing input: PBMCs. These receptor sequences come from a man aged 60-69 years with colorectal cancer.

The chain recombines TRBV5-8 with TRBJ2-5, with 9 bases lining up with TRBD1. V trimming: 4 bases; J trimming: 5 bases; junction bases outside the gene matches: 12. Germline-derived CDR1 and CDR2 are SGHTS and YDEGEE. The CDR3 contains 16 residues. CDR3 DNA sequence: TGTGCCAGCAGCCCGGGACAGGGATTTCGCCTGGAGACCCAGTACTTC. Its protein is CASSPGQGFRLETQYF.

The rearrangement joins TRBV5-4 to TRBJ2-7, with D possibly being TRBD2 (6 bases). The CDR3 covers 17 residues. Germline V gene lookup returns CDR1 SGHNT and CDR2 YYREEE (reference sequence). V was clipped by 3 bases and J by 0 bases, with 19 bases between them. CDR3 loop: CASSSPIGGGPSYEQYF. CDR3 bases: TGTGCCAGCAGCTCTCCGATCGGAGGAGGGCCCTCCTACGAGCAGTACTTC.

The chain carries TRBV6-6 and TRBJ2-2; tentative D call: TRBD1 (6 bases). V shed 7 bases and J shed 1 base, with 10 bases lying between them. Germline V lookup: CDR1 MNHNY, CDR2 SVGAGI (reference sequence). This CDR3 has 14 residues. CDR3 nucleotide sequence: TGTGCCAGCATCCAACAGGGGAACACCGGGGAGCTGTTTTTT. This translates into CASIQQGNTGELFF.

The chain uses TRBV11-2 and TRBJ2-7, with D tentatively TRBD1 or TRBD2 (5 bases each). In germline, CDR1 is SGHAT, CDR2 FQNNGV. This CDR3 has 13 residues. Trimming cost V 5 bases and J 7 bases, with 15 bases left between them. CDR3 coding DNA: TGTGCCAGCAGCGAAGCCGATTGGGGGGAGCAGTACTTC. Translating gives CASSEADWGEQYF.

The rearrangement uses TRBV12-3 or TRBV12-4 and TRBJ1-2; tentatively, D is TRBD1 (6 bases). The CDR3 contains 12 residues. The germline V and J ends were trimmed by 7 bases and 8 bases, with 14 bases remaining between them. The CDR3 loop reads CASTLGGAGYTF. CDR3 coding DNA: TGTGCCAGCACCTTGGGGGGGGCCGGCTACACCTTC.

The CDR3: CAWSVPQVDEQYF. In DNA form, the CDR3 reads TGTGCCTGGAGTGTACCCCAGGTCGACGAGCAGTACTTC. V and J are TRBV30 and TRBJ2-7; unclear D gene. Germline V lookup: CDR1 GTSNPN, CDR2 SVGIG (reference sequence). V shed 0 bases and J shed 5 bases, with 11 bases lying between them. The CDR3 length is 13 residues.

The chain is built from TRBV6-5 and TRBJ1-3, with D unclear. This CDR3 comprises 15 residues. The V end was cut by 2 bases, the J end by 0 bases, with 8 bases between. In germline, CDR1 is MNHEY, CDR2 SVGAGI. The CDR3 is CASSYKGFSGNTIYF. The CDR3 DNA is TGTGCCAGCAGTTACAAAGGGTTCTCTGGAAACACCATATATTTT.

The chain recombines TRBV12-3 or TRBV12-4 with TRBJ1-2; D unresolved. The length of the CDR3 is 13 residues. Trimming left V 1 base short and J 2 bases short, with 5 bases between. In DNA form, the CDR3 reads TGTGCCAGCAGTTTAGACAGCAACTATGGCTACACCTTC. This translates into CASSLDSNYGYTF.

V and J are TRBV7-2 and TRBJ2-1; TRBD2 agrees at 8 bases. V lost 6 bases to trimming and J lost 2 bases; unmatched junction nucleotides: 6. The CDR3 is 15 residues long. The germline CDR1 and CDR2 sequences are SGHTA and FQGNSA. The CDR3 region has the DNA TGTGCCAGCAGACCCGGGGGGGCCACCTACAATGAGCAGTTCTTC. Residues: CASRPGGATYNEQFF.

The chain is built from TRBV2 and TRBJ2-7; D could derive from TRBD1 or TRBD2 (5 bases each). Deletions cut 4 bases from V and 5 bases from J, with 9 bases between. The CDR3 totals 12 residues. Germline loops: CDR1 SNHLY, CDR2 FYNNEI. CDR3 nucleotides: TGTGCCAGCAGTGCCGGGACCGACGAGCAGTACTTC. Encoded protein: CASSAGTDEQYF.

This clone was detected only a few times. In DNA form, the CDR3 reads TGTGCCAGCACTCTACGACCGGGGACAGGGGGCACAGATACGCAGTATTTT. As protein: CASTLRPGTGGTDTQYF. The chain joins TRBV28 to TRBJ2-3, with TRBD1 identical over 10 bases. CDR3 size: 17 residues. V shed 7 bases and J 1 base; nucleotides not matched to a gene: 11. Germline-derived CDR1 and CDR2 are MDHEN and SYDVKM.

The V and J genes are TRBV5-1 and TRBJ2-1; 8 bases are shared with TRBD2. The CDR3 has 15 amino acids. CDR1 and CDR2 from the germline V gene are SGHRS and YFSETQ. The ends lost 1 base at V and 4 bases at J; junction bases unmatched: 4. The DNA of the CDR3 is TGCGCCAGCAGCTTGAGGCGGGGGGCTTACAATGAGCAGTTCTTC. Encoded protein: CASSLRRGAYNEQFF.

This sequence joins TRBV5-1 and TRBJ1-6; TRBD1 is a possible D gene (6 bases). This CDR3 comprises 15 residues. Per the germline V gene, CDR1 is SGHRS and CDR2 is YFSETQ. V was cut by 4 bases and J by 9 bases, with 17 bases left in between. This chain's CDR3 is CASSATGLVGSPLHF. The CDR3 DNA reads as TGCGCCAGCAGCGCCACAGGGCTAGTGGGTTCACCCCTCCACTTT.